The sequence of this T cell receptor beta chain was determined in a study of shared clonotypes between healthy human individuals. The study's findings and limits: Sample collection involved blood only; tissue repertoires are likely different.

Germline CDR1 SGHRS, CDR2 YFSETQ. Between the trimmed V and J ends, which lost 0 bases and 8 bases, there was a span of 14 bases. The CDR3 loop spans 14 amino acids. All donors were healthy HIV-negative adults lacking recent acute infections or vaccinations. The donors, all of them Caucasian adults, lived in Nashville, Tennessee. Remarks on this clone: Its antigen is as yet unknown.

Method: immunoSEQ multiplex PCR; TCRdb's copy keeps in-frame clones and lacks some. This table holds about 470,000 clones, about 85% found once. Sequencing was performed on PBMCs. The clonotype comes from a woman between 40 and 55 years old in good health. Some clones in this sample may be carry-over from other donors' samples. This chain uses TRBV5-1 with TRBJ1-2; D gene ambiguous. This CDR3 is CASSLVLGAGGYTF. The CDR3 nucleotides read TGCGCCAGCAGCTTGGTGTTGGGCGCAGGCGGCTACACCTTC. The full variable domain, rest sourced from reference TRBV5-1 and TRBJ1-2, is KAGVTQTPRYLIKTRGQQVTLSCSPISGHRSVSWYQQTPGQGLQFLFEYFSETQRNKGNFPGRFSGRQFSNSRSEMNVSTLELGDSALYLCASSLVLGAGGYTFGSGTRLTVV.